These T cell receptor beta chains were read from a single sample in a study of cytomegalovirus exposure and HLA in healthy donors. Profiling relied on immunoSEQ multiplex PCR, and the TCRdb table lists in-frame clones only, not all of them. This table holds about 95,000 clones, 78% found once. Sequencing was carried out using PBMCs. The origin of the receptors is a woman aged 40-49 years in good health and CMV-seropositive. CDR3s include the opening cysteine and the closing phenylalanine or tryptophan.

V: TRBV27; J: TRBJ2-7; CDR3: CASSSPAGVSYEQYF
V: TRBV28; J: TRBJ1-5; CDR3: CASRFDSFNQPQHF
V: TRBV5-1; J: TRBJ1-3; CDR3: CASSLAPGGHSGNTIYF
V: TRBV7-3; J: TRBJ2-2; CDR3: CASSLYGGPNTGELFF
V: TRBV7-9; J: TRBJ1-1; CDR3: CASSFFRENTEAFF
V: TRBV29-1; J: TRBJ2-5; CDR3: CSVGGLAGYQETQYF
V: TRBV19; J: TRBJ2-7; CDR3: CASSMKGSGRSWEQYF
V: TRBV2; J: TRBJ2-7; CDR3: CASTGQNYEQYF
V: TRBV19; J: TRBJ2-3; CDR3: CASWDGTGPDTQYF
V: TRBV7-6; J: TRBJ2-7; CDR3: CASSSGTSGTGEQYF
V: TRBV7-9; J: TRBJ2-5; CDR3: CASGRLDQETQYF
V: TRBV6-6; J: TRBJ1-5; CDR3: CASSYRGSSNQPQHF